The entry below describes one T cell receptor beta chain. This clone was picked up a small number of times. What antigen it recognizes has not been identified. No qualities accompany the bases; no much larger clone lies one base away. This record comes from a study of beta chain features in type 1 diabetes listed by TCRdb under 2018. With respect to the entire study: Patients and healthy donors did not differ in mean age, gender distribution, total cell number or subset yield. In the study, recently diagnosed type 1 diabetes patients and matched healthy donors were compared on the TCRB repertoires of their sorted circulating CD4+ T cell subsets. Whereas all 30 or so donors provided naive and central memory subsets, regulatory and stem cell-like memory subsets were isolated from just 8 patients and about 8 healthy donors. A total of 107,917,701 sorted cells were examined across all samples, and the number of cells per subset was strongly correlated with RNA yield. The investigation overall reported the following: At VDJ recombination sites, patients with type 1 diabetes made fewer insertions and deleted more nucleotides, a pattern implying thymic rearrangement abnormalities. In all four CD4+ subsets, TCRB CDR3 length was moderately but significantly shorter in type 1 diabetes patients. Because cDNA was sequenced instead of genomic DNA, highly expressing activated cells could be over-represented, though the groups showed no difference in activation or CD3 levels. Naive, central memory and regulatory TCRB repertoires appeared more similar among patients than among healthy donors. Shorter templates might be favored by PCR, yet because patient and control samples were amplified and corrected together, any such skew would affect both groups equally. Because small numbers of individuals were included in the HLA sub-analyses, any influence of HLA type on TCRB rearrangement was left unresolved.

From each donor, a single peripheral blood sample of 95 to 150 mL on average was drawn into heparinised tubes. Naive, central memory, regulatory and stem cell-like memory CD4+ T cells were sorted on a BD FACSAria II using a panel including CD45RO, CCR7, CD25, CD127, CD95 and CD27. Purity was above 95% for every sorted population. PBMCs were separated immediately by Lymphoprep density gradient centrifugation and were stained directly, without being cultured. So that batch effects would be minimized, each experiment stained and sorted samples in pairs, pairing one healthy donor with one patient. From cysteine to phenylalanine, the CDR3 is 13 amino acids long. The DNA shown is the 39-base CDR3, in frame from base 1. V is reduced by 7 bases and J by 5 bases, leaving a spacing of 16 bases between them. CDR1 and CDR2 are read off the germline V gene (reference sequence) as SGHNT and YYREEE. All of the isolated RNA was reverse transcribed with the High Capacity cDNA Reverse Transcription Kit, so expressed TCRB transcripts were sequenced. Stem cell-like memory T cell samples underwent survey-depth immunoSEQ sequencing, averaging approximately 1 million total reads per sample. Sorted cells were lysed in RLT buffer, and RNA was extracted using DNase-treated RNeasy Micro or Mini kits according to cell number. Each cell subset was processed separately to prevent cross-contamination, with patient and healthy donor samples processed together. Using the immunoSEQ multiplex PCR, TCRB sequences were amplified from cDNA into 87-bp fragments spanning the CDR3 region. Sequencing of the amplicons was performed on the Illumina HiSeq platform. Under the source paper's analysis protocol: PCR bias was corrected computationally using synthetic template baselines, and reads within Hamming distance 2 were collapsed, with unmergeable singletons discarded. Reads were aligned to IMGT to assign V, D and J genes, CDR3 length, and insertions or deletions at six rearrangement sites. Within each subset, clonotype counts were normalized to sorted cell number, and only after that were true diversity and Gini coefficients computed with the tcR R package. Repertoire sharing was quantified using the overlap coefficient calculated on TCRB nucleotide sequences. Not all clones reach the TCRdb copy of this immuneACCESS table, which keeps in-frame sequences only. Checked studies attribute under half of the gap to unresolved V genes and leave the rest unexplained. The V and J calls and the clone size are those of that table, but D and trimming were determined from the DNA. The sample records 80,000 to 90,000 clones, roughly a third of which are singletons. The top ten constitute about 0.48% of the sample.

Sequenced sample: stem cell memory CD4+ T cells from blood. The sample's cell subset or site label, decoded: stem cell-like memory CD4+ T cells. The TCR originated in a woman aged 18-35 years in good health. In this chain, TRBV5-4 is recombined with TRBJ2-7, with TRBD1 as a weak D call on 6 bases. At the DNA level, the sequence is TGTGCCAGCCACCAACAGGGAACCCACGAGCAGTACTTC. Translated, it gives CASHQQGTHEQYF.